This entry concerns a single T cell receptor beta chain. Its antigen is undetermined. The repertoire was sequenced with immunoSEQ multiplex PCR; TCRdb's copy has only in-frame clones and lacks some. The sample gives more than 95,000 clones, roughly 89% of which show up once; 0.65% to 0.95% is in the top ten. This sample was included in a study of OX40 agonist ivuxolimab in advanced cancers. The wider study: The dose-escalation group included hepatocellular carcinoma, melanoma, renal cell carcinoma and head and neck cancer. Study-level results: Certain nonresponders additionally had low normalized T-cell clonal expansion.

Germline values: CDR1 MNHNS, CDR2 SASEGT. Trimming cost V 11 bases and J 0 bases, with 14 bases left between them. The CDR3 extends over 14 amino acids. A history of autoimmune disease or systemic immunosuppression excluded patients. With baseline, cycle 4 day 1, and cycle 7 day 1 as timepoints, blood was sampled. The rearrangement uses TRBV6-1 and TRBJ1-3; D ambiguous. The receptor's source is an adult with an advanced solid tumor such as melanoma, head and neck, liver or kidney cancer. The input for sequencing was CD4+ or CD8+ T cells sorted from blood, taken in a trial of the OX40 agonist ivuxolimab. CDR3 loop: CAATAGSSGNTIYF. In DNA, the CDR3 is TGTGCCGCGACTGCGGGATCCTCTGGAAACACCATATATTTT.